The source of this T cell receptor beta chain is a study of T cell repertoires in cytomegalovirus infection. About the study: Epitope selection comprised recently identified HLA-C-restricted CMV epitopes and well-studied HLA-B-restricted CMV epitopes. It can be stated that public TCR beta signatures indicated CMV infection as well as a matching HLA type.

This clonotype was seen at least ten times. What it binds is not known. TCRdb redid the calling of the reads with MiXCR, one entry per CDR3 protein. The sample includes approximately 770,000 distinct CDR3 sequences, 29% of them seen just once. Study conclusions and caveats: Dominating the ex vivo response were TCR beta clonotypes that were CMV-specific and HLA-C-restricted. Frequencies of public TCR beta families were cumulated, and this identified carriers of CMV plus the relevant HLA.

This CDR3 has 14 amino acids. Germline loops: CDR1 SGHVS, CDR2 FQNEAQ. Trimming took off 7 bases at V and 2 bases at J, with 12 bases between the two ends. This sequence originates from a human donor in good health (CMV status not recorded). Some clones in this sample may be carry-over from other donors' samples. This chain connects TRBV7-8 to TRBJ1-5; the D gene is possibly TRBD1 (5 bases). The specimen comprised cultured CD8+ T cells from PBMCs, sampled from culture after CMV antigen stimulation. The CDR3 is CASTRGVGNQPQHF. The CDR3 DNA reads as TGTGCCAGCACCCGGGGGGTGGGCAATCAGCCCCAGCATTTT.